The entry that follows covers one T cell receptor (beta chain) sequence. As yet, its antigen is unknown. The sample comes from a study of T cell repertoires in cytomegalovirus infection. Study in general: Researchers turned to recently identified HLA-C-restricted CMV epitopes as well as well-studied HLA-B-restricted ones. Public TCR beta signatures marked donors with CMV infection and the matching HLA. The study, taken as a whole, reports: The study identified carriers of CMV plus the relevant HLA from cumulative public TCR beta family frequency.

The CDR3 has 13 residues. Germline V gene lookup returns CDR1 SGHTA and CDR2 FQGNSA. V shed 2 bases and J shed 4 bases, with 8 bases lying between them. MiXCR was run by TCRdb on the reads, yielding one entry per CDR3 protein. The table shows fewer than 650,000 distinct CDR3 sequences, with around 40% occurring only once. The rearrangement links TRBV7-2 to TRBJ1-2, with D uncertain. The source was cultured PBMCs, collected from culture after CMV antigen stimulation. The clonotype comes from a human donor in good health (CMV status not recorded). Some clones in this sample may be carry-over from other donors' samples. The CDR3 region is CASSLSGFYGYTF. The CDR3 nucleotides read TGTGCCAGCAGCTTAAGCGGGTTCTATGGCTACACCTTC.